Sequencing of this TCR beta chain was carried out in a study of PD-L1 blockade in urothelial cancer (dated by TCRdb to 2017 to 2019). Context from the whole study: All patients started therapy around 2014 and received atezolizumab 1,200 mg intravenously every 3 weeks. About 90% of the roughly 29 patients were identified as males with urothelial cancer of bladder origin, and a prior smoking history was reported by 18 of 29 patients. Patients had an ECOG performance status of 0 or 1 and had received between 0 and 3 prior chemotherapy regimens. Blood samples were analyzed at 3 weeks after treatment start (second dose) and at 6 weeks after treatment start. Blood samples gave median yields of around 150,000 T cells and 80,000 or so unique TCRs, along with a median clonality of 0.080. Somatic, immune and clinical correlates of response to PD-L1 blockade with atezolizumab in urothelial cancer were the focus of an exploratory multi-omic analysis. Pretreatment tumor samples, along with matched peripheral blood collected serially before and after atezolizumab treatment, underwent TCR sequencing. Durable clinical benefit meant progression-free survival longer than 6 months, and TCR features were also tested against progression-free and overall survival. In the same patients, whole exome sequencing and RNA sequencing of pretreatment tumors were performed in addition to TCR sequencing. Some ten patients reached durable clinical benefit, while roughly 22 patients did not. Under 30 patients had pretreatment blood TCR-seq, about 24 had at least one posttreatment blood collection, and about 24 had tumor TCR-seq.

V has 5 bases trimmed and J has 6 bases trimmed; junction bases matching no gene number 14. Taken from cysteine to phenylalanine, the CDR3 has 16 residues. The only DNA kept is the CDR3, 48 bases in frame from the first base. According to the germline V gene, CDR1 reads SGHVT and CDR2 reads SQSDAQ. The cohort included 29 patients with locally advanced or metastatic urothelial carcinoma who were treated at Memorial Sloan Kettering on a trial protocol. Peripheral blood mononuclear cells were collected from each patient pretreatment and during treatment, giving between 1 and 8 total time points per patient. The Qiagen DNeasy Blood extraction kit was used to purify genomic DNA from total PBMCs and tumor samples. PBMCs were collected pretreatment and during treatment and were isolated and stored as previously described. Synthetic TCR analog templates were spiked into each PCR to estimate absolute template abundance from read counts. TCRbeta CDR3 regions were amplified from genomic DNA with bias-controlled V and J gene primers using the immunoSEQ assay. Sequencing of rearranged TCRbeta segments was performed at approximately 20X coverage. In the source study's methods: Clustering was used to correct sequencing errors, and CDR3s were annotated against IMGT to assign V, D and J genes. Only productive TCRbeta rearrangements were used in downstream analyses, excluding out-of-frame or stop-codon sequences. To compute clonality, Shannon entropy was normalized by the log of the number of unique productive sequences and then subtracted from one. Clones differing between time points or between blood and tumor were identified by Fisher's exact test with Benjamini-Hochberg correction at adjusted p below 0.01. TCRdb limited this immuneACCESS table to in-frame rearrangements with V and J called. A share of clones is missing; checked studies link under half to unresolved V genes, and the rest is unexplained. For V, J and clone size, that table is used; D and trimming come from the DNA. The sample yields 25,000 to 35,000 clones; 87% were counted once. Together, the top ten hold roughly 3.5% of the sample.

Notes on this clone: What this receptor recognizes is not known. Within one base of it there is no much larger clone, and no base qualities were kept.

Overall results and qualifications from the work: Improved progression-free and overall survival was found to be associated with pretreatment peripheral blood TCR clonality below the median. Because the sample size was small (n ≈ 27) and many of the analyses were exploratory, the results are meant to be hypothesis-generating. Patients with durable benefit showed greater expansion of tumor-associated TCR clones in peripheral blood 3 weeks after starting treatment (n of about 20, p = 0.022).

The chain is encoded by TRBV7-4 joined to TRBJ2-7; the central 9 bases match TRBD2. Sequencing used PBMCs, obtained around atezolizumab (anti-PD-L1) treatment. This clonotype was sampled from a man between 50 and 59 years old with urothelial cancer. The DNA sequence is given as TGTGCCAGCAGCCAAGGTAGCGGGAGCTTAAGTCCCGAGCAGTACTTC. Translated, this is CASSQGSGSLSPEQYF.